A selection of T cell receptor beta chains follows, all from one sample in a study of cytomegalovirus exposure and HLA in healthy donors. Only in-frame clones appear in the TCRdb table, and some are missing; sequencing was by immunoSEQ multiplex PCR. The sample yields 150,000 to 200,000 clones, under 85% seen once. Sequencing was carried out using PBMCs. These receptors originate from a female donor in good health and CMV-seronegative. Each CDR3 is given with its conserved first and last residue. D genes are given only for firm matches. Rows give clone size only sometimes, using once, few, many, or a class for an expanded clone.

j_call,clone_size,d_call,v_call,cdr3_nt,cdr3_aa
TRBJ2-1,.,TRBD2,TRBV7-6,TGTGCCAGCAGCTTAGGTTCTAGCGGGGGTCCTAGGTCCTACAATGAGCAGTTCTTC,CASSLGSSGGPRSYNEQFF
TRBJ1-1,.,.,TRBV29-1,TGCAGCGTTGAATCTGGGGCCGACACTGAAGCTTTCTTT,CSVESGADTEAFF
TRBJ1-3,.,TRBD1,TRBV9,TGTGCCAGCAGCGTAGAGACAGGGTCGGGTTCTGGAAACACCATATATTTT,CASSVETGSGSGNTIYF
TRBJ1-5,once,TRBD1,TRBV27,TGTGCCAGCAGTCTCTCTTTCTCGGGACAGGGGGCCCAGCCCCAGCATTTT,CASSLSFSGQGAQPQHF
TRBJ1-1,few,TRBD1,TRBV19,TGTGCCAGTAGTCTATGGACAGGGTTGAACACTGAAGCTTTCTTT,CASSLWTGLNTEAFF
TRBJ2-2,.,.,TRBV19,TGTGCCAGTAGTATCGGGGGAAGAACCGGGGAGCTGTTTTTT,CASSIGGRTGELFF
TRBJ2-1,.,TRBD1,TRBV6-1,TGTGCCAGCAGTGAACTCGGGACAGGGGGATACAATGAGCAGTTCTTC,CASSELGTGGYNEQFF
TRBJ1-2,few,.,TRBV10-2,TGCGCCAGCAGTGAGTCGTTACCCACGAGTGGCTACACCTTC,CASSESLPTSGYTF
TRBJ1-5,few,.,TRBV2,TGTGCCAGCAGTGTCAACAGGGATAGCAATCAGCCCCAGCATTTT,CASSVNRDSNQPQHF
TRBJ2-2,.,TRBD1,TRBV5-1,TGCGCCAGCAGCGTGACAGGGGCCCAAGGAACCGGGGAGCTGTTTTTT,CASSVTGAQGTGELFF
TRBJ2-7,.,TRBD1,TRBV6-6,TGTGCCAGCAGTTTAAGGGGGCTGGACGAGCAGTACTTC,CASSLRGLDEQYF
TRBJ2-7,.,TRBD1,TRBV14,TGTGCCAGCGGACCGACAGGGTGGGAGCAGTACTTC,CASGPTGWEQYF
TRBJ2-7,.,.,TRBV29-1,TGCAGCGTTGAGATCTGGACAATCCTACACGAGCAGTACTTC,CSVEIWTILHEQYF
TRBJ1-2,.,TRBD1,TRBV28,TGTGCCAGCACACAGGGGGCCCGAAGCTACACCTTC,CASTQGARSYTF
TRBJ2-4,.,TRBD2,TRBV7-8,TGTGCCAGCAGCTTCAAGCGGGAGCCCAAAAACATTCAGTACTTC,CASSFKREPKNIQYF
TRBJ1-1,.,.,TRBV10-2,TGCGCCAGCAGCCGTTCTAGTCGGCCCGGGGTAAGCACTGAAGCTTTCTTT,CASSRSSRPGVSTEAFF
TRBJ2-7,.,TRBD1,TRBV7-9,TGTGCCAGCAGCTCGGGACAGAGCTCCTACGAGCAGTACTTC,CASSSGQSSYEQYF
TRBJ1-2,.,TRBD1,TRBV6-5,TGTGCCAGCACCTCCAGGGACAGGGTAGGCTACACCTTC,CASTSRDRVGYTF
TRBJ1-3,.,TRBD1,TRBV18,TGTGCCAGCTCACTAACCGGGACAGGGCCCATTGAGGGTGGAAACACCATATATTTT,CASSLTGTGPIEGGNTIYF
TRBJ2-7,.,.,TRBV7-9,TGTGCCAGCAGTCGGGACTCCAACTCCTACGAGCAGTACTTC,CASSRDSNSYEQYF
TRBJ2-1,.,.,TRBV6-5,TGTGCCAGCAGTTACGCGTCTACCTACAATGAGCAGTTCTTC,CASSYASTYNEQFF
TRBJ2-1,.,TRBD1,TRBV6-6,TGTGCCAGCAGTTCCAGGGGGCCATCCTACAATGAGCAGTTCTTC,CASSSRGPSYNEQFF
TRBJ2-1,once,TRBD1,TRBV10-1,TGCGCCAGCAGTGAGTGGGGGACAGGGGGTAATGAGCAGTTCTTC,CASSEWGTGGNEQFF
TRBJ1-5,few,TRBD1,TRBV6-5,TGTGCCAGCAGACTTTCCGGGACAGGGAATCAGCCCCAGCATTTT,CASRLSGTGNQPQHF
TRBJ1-2,.,.,TRBV10-1,TGCGCCAGCAGTGAGTCGGGCAGTCCATATGGCTACACCTTC,CASSESGSPYGYTF
TRBJ1-5,once,.,TRBV5-1,TGCGCCAGCAGCTTGGCCGGGGGGCGCAATCAGCCCCAGCATTTT,CASSLAGGRNQPQHF
TRBJ2-7,.,TRBD1,TRBV5-1,TGCGCCAGCAGCTTCGGGACAGGGGGCGGGTACGAGCAGTACTTC,CASSFGTGGGYEQYF
TRBJ1-2,.,.,TRBV10-3,TGTGCCATCAGTGCCGCAGGGCGAATTGACTATGGCTACACCTTC,CAISAAGRIDYGYTF
TRBJ2-5,.,.,TRBV6-5,TGTGCCAGCAGTTACTCGAGTGTCCAAGAGACCCAGTACTTC,CASSYSSVQETQYF
TRBJ1-1,.,TRBD1,TRBV7-6,TGTGCCAGCAGCTCGCAGGGGGGCACTGAAGCTTTCTTT,CASSSQGGTEAFF
TRBJ1-4,.,.,TRBV7-2,TGTGCCAGCAGCCCAGTGAATGAAAAACTGTTTTTT,CASSPVNEKLFF
TRBJ2-1,few,.,TRBV19,TGTGCCAGTAGTTCCCGATCTAGAAGGTTCTTC,CASSSRSRRFF
TRBJ2-4,.,.,TRBV27,TGTGCCAGCAGTTCCCTACTGCGGACAGATAGTGGGAAAAACATTCAGTACTTC,CASSSLLRTDSGKNIQYF
TRBJ1-5,.,.,TRBV28,TGTGCCAGCAGTTTCAGCAGGGACAATCAGCCCCAGCATTTT,CASSFSRDNQPQHF
TRBJ2-3,once,TRBD2,TRBV19,TGTGCCAGTAGTGCGGGACTAGCGGACTACACAGATACGCAGTATTTT,CASSAGLADYTDTQYF
TRBJ1-5,.,TRBD1,TRBV28,TGTGCCAGCAGACTCGACAGGGCACCAGAGCCCCAGCATTTT,CASRLDRAPEPQHF
TRBJ1-2,.,.,TRBV28,TGTGCCAGCAGTCCCCAAGGCGGGAACTATGGCTACACCTTC,CASSPQGGNYGYTF
TRBJ2-5,.,TRBD1,TRBV23-1,TGCGCCAGCAGTCAATCGTCGGGACAGAAGAGAGGTTGGGAGACCCAGTACTTC,CASSQSSGQKRGWETQYF
TRBJ2-1,.,.,TRBV28,TGTGCCAGCAGTTTATCCCTTTCGACAGGTAGGGAGCAGTTCTTC,CASSLSLSTGREQFF
TRBJ1-3,.,.,TRBV6-1,TGTGCCAGCAGTGATGATTGGGGGGCTGGAAACACCATATATTTT,CASSDDWGAGNTIYF
TRBJ2-7,.,.,TRBV19,TGTGCCAGTAGTACGAACAGGCGAGTGGACTACGAGCAGTACTTC,CASSTNRRVDYEQYF
TRBJ2-1,.,TRBD1,TRBV2,TGTGCCAGCAGTGCCAAGGGACAGGGATGGAGCAATGAGCAGTTCTTC,CASSAKGQGWSNEQFF